Below, 14 T cell receptor beta chains from the same sample are listed, as sequenced in a study of CD8 T cells in Susac syndrome. RNA in amounts of about 0.5 to 1 ug was reverse transcribed with random hexamers. MiXCR, run by TCRdb on the immunoSEQ multiplex PCR reads, gives a single entry per CDR3 protein. Of 200,000 or so distinct CDR3 sequences in the sample, 90% to 95% were seen once. Input material: CD4+ T cells from PBMCs. These receptors came from a human donor with multiple sclerosis.

DNA for the CDR3: TGTGCCAGCAGCGCTCGACAGGGCGCTCCACTGGACGAGCAGTACTTC. As protein: CASSARQGAPLDEQYF. This chain links TRBV7-3 with TRBJ2-7, with 7 bases that match TRBD1. CDR1 SGHTA and CDR2 FQGTGA come from the germline V gene. V lost 5 bases to trimming and J lost 5 bases; unmatched junction nucleotides: 15. CDR3 length: 16 amino acids.

The chain uses TRBV20-1 and TRBJ2-1; TRBD1 matches at 8 bases. J gave up 16 bases and V 4 bases, and 9 bases lay outside the gene matches. This CDR3 comprises 11 residues. Germline CDR1 and CDR2: DFQATT and SNEGSKA (reference sequence). CDR3 region: CSAMRTGYAFF. The DNA for the CDR3 is TGCAGTGCTATGAGGACAGGGTACGCTTTCTTC.

The gene calls are TRBV21-1 and TRBJ1-5; the tabulated D call, TRBD1, remains unverified against the DNA. TRBV21-1 represents a pseudogene. The length of the CDR3 is 16 residues. The CDR3 spells CASSVRQGKSNQPQHF. CDR3 coding DNA: TGTGCCAGCAGCGTACGACAGGGGAAGAGCAATCAGCCCCAGCATTTT.

This CDR3 reads CASSSRTTSETQYF. The CDR3 DNA sequence: TGTGCCAGCAGTTCCCGGACCACATCGGAGACCCAGTACTTC. The chain couples TRBV27 to TRBJ2-5; the D is unclear. The CDR3 spans 14 residues. Germline assignment: CDR1 MNHEY and CDR2 SMNVEV (reference sequence). V dropped 4 bases and J dropped 5 bases, with 14 bases sitting between them.

This clonotype showed up just once. V gene TRBV20-1 combines with J gene TRBJ1-1, with D hard to call. The germline V gene has CDR1 DFQATT and CDR2 SNEGSKA (reference sequence). Trimming stripped 3 bases from V and 1 base from J, with 9 bases between. This CDR3 has 13 residues. In DNA, the CDR3 is TGCAGTGCTAGTTCTGCAGGGAACACTGAAGCTTTCTTT. It encodes CSASSAGNTEAFF.

The chain uses TRBV25-1 and TRBJ2-7, with TRBD1 matching 7 bases. Germline assignment: CDR1 MGHDK and CDR2 SYGVNS. V lost 4 bases and J lost 7; bases outside the gene matches: 13. The CDR3 has 15 residues. CDR3 loop: CASSASRDRPWEQYF. The CDR3 DNA follows: TGTGCCAGCAGTGCTTCCCGGGACAGACCGTGGGAGCAGTACTTC.

The rearrangement uses TRBV20-1 and TRBJ2-3; 8 bases match TRBD2. V lost 6 bases to trimming and J lost 5 bases; unmatched junction nucleotides: 13. There are 15 residues in the CDR3. Germline V gives CDR1 DFQATT, CDR2 SNEGSKA (reference sequence). The CDR3 sequence: CSARQSGTSLDTQYF. DNA of the CDR3: TGCAGTGCGAGGCAGTCCGGGACTAGTTTAGATACGCAGTATTTT.

This chain uses TRBV29-1 with TRBJ2-7, with a tentative D call TRBD1 (5 bases). Trimming took 4 bases from V and 2 from J, leaving 12 bases between them. Germline lookup yields CDR1 SQVTM and CDR2 ANQGSEA. CDR3 length: 13 amino acids. The CDR3 bases are TGCAGCGTTGTCGTCAGGGCCCCCTACGAGCAGTACTTC. It yields the protein CSVVVRAPYEQYF.

The gene calls are TRBV5-1 and TRBJ2-1; 7 nucleotides agree with TRBD2. The CDR3 runs 14 residues. In germline, CDR1 is SGHRS, CDR2 YFSETQ. V dropped 2 bases and J dropped 5; count of bases not matched to a gene: 4. The CDR3 nucleotides read TGCGCCAGCAGCTTCCCTAGCGGAAACAATGAGCAGTTCTTC. Translated: CASSFPSGNNEQFF.

This chain joins TRBV5-6 and TRBJ1-1; no clear D gene. This CDR3 region has 13 residues. The ends were cut back, 0 bases at V and 4 bases at J, with 7 bases in the middle. Looked up from germline, CDR1 is SGHDT and CDR2 is YYEEEE. Here the CDR3 DNA reads TGTGCCAGCAGCTTGGTGTTCGCCACTGAAGCTTTCTTT. This encodes CASSLVFATEAFF.

V is TRBV29-1 and J is TRBJ2-1, with D perhaps TRBD2 (6 bases). The ends were cut back, 8 bases at V and 5 bases at J, with 16 bases in the middle. Germline CDR1 reads SQVTM; CDR2 reads ANQGSEA. The CDR3 contains 13 residues. CDR3 DNA: TGCAGCCTGGGGGGAGCCGGAAACAATGAGCAGTTCTTC. Its translation is CSLGGAGNNEQFF.

The chain uses TRBV5-4 and TRBJ2-7, with D possibly matching TRBD2 (7 bases). Germline-derived CDR1 and CDR2 are SGHNT and YYREEE (reference sequence). The CDR3 totals 14 residues. V was clipped by 2 bases and J by 5 bases, with 14 bases between them. CDR3 protein: CASSFRGASDEQYF. Written as DNA, the CDR3 is TGTGCCAGCAGCTTTCGGGGGGCGAGCGACGAGCAGTACTTC.

The chain joins TRBV29-1 to TRBJ1-1, with a possible D match to TRBD1 (5 bases). CDR3 length equals 14 residues. V was cut by 5 bases and J by 4 bases, with 17 bases left in between. Germline lookup yields CDR1 SQVTM and CDR2 ANQGSEA. CDR3 nucleotides: TGCAGCGTTCTCCCAACAGGTCTCAGCACTGAAGCTTTCTTT. Amino acid sequence: CSVLPTGLSTEAFF.

The chain uses TRBV24-1 and TRBJ2-2, with 14 positions matching TRBD2. The trim removed 8 bases at V and 3 bases at J, leaving 7 bases unmatched. This CDR3 has 17 residues. CDR1 and CDR2 from the germline V gene are KGHDR and SFDVKD. CDR3 sequence reads: CATTGTSGSGDTGELFF. In DNA form, the CDR3 reads TGTGCCACCACAGGGACTAGCGGGAGCGGGGACACCGGGGAGCTGTTTTTT.